Following are 5 T cell receptor beta chains from one sample sequenced in a study of post-analysis software for immune sequencing data. TCR beta cDNA libraries had unique molecular identifiers. TCRdb reanalysed the PCR reads using MiXCR and keeps one entry per CDR3 protein. The table records hundreds of thousands of distinct CDR3 sequences, roughly three fifths of them present only once. Antigen specificity for these receptors is unknown. General study findings and limits: Controls had lower frequencies than patients of about five TRBV segments, which included TRBV5-6, TRBV5-1 and TRBV20-1.

Sequences were obtained from blood. These receptors were obtained from a girl aged 2 to 10 with multiple sclerosis.

This rearrangement joins TRBV10-3 to TRBJ1-5; no definite D call. The length of the CDR3 is 17 residues. CDR1 and CDR2 (germline): ENHRY, SYGVKD. V was cut by 0 bases and J by 0 bases, with 12 bases left in between. DNA of the CDR3: TGTGCCATCAGTGAGTCGGGCAGCTGGTATAGCAATCAGCCCCAGCATTTT. Its protein product is CAISESGSWYSNQPQHF.

J is TRBJ2-2 and V is TRBV20-1; 7 bases are shared with TRBD2. The J segment lost 7 bases and the V segment lost 6 bases, leaving 5 bases of the junction unmatched. This CDR3 comprises 12 residues. Germline V CDR1 and CDR2: DFQATT, SNEGSKA (reference sequence). The CDR3 DNA reads TGCAGTGCCACTAGCGTGGGCGGGGAGCTGTTTTTT. Protein sequence: CSATSVGGELFF.

The chain has TRBV15 and TRBJ2-3; D uncertain. The CDR3 is 18 residues long. The germline gives CDR1 LNHNV, CDR2 YYDKDF (reference sequence). V lost 0 bases and J lost 6, with 22 bases in between. DNA for the CDR3: TGTGCCACCAGCAGAGATACCCGGTTCCGGATCCCGCTGGATACGCAGTATTTT. Protein sequence: CATSRDTRFRIPLDTQYF.

The genes are TRBV20-1 and TRBJ2-1; 10 nucleotides match TRBD2. With 3 bases clipped from V and 0 bases from J, the junction kept 2 bases outside the gene matches. Per the germline V gene, CDR1 is DFQATT and CDR2 is SNEGSKA (reference sequence). This CDR3 is 15 amino acids long. CDR3 protein: CSASSSGGSYNEQFF. For the CDR3, the DNA is TGCAGTGCTAGTTCTAGCGGGGGCTCCTACAATGAGCAGTTCTTC.

This clonotype occurred a few times. V and J are TRBV29-1 and TRBJ1-1; D might be TRBD1 (5 bases). CDR3 size: 10 residues. The V and J ends lost 5 bases and 9 bases respectively, with 10 bases between them. Germline values: CDR1 SQVTM, CDR2 ANQGSEA. The CDR3 nucleotides are TGCAGCGTTCAGTGGACACAAGCTTTCTTT. It translates to CSVQWTQAFF.